A selection of T cell receptor beta chains follows, all from one sample in a study of technical replicates of blood from several donors. Assay: immunoSEQ multiplex PCR; the TCRdb copy retains only in-frame clones and omits some. The sample yields 70,000 to 85,000 clones, approximately 97% seen once. The sequencing sample was made of T cells isolated from PBMCs. The receptors shown here come from a human donor in good health. Each CDR3 is given with its conserved first and last residue. The D gene is left open where the match is weak. Where a row states a size, it is once, few, many or the class of an expanded clone; other rows omit it.

clone_size: .
d_call: .
v_call: TRBV15
j_call: TRBJ2-7
cdr3_nt: TGTGCCACCAGCAGAGAAGTCGTATTGACTGGCTCCTACGAGCAGTACTTC
cdr3_aa: CATSREVVLTGSYEQYF

clone_size: .
d_call: .
v_call: TRBV6-4
j_call: TRBJ2-2
cdr3_nt: TGTGCCAGCAGTGACTTCCGGGCGGGCGGGGAGCTGTTTTTT
cdr3_aa: CASSDFRAGGELFF

clone_size: .
d_call: TRBD2
v_call: TRBV18
j_call: TRBJ2-1
cdr3_nt: TGTGCCAGCTCACCGACTAGCGGGAGTAATGAGCAGTTCTTC
cdr3_aa: CASSPTSGSNEQFF

clone_size: .
d_call: TRBD2
v_call: TRBV6-1
j_call: TRBJ2-3
cdr3_nt: TGTGCCAGCAGGGAATTAGCGGGGGGCCGATCAGATACGCAGTATTTT
cdr3_aa: CASRELAGGRSDTQYF

clone_size: .
d_call: TRBD1
v_call: TRBV4-1
j_call: TRBJ2-7
cdr3_nt: TGCGCCAGCAGCCCCGGACAGGGGGCGGGAGAGCAGTACTTC
cdr3_aa: CASSPGQGAGEQYF

clone_size: .
d_call: .
v_call: TRBV6-5
j_call: TRBJ2-1
cdr3_nt: .
cdr3_aa: CAYRCCGLHEQFF

clone_size: .
d_call: TRBD2
v_call: TRBV11-2
j_call: TRBJ2-1
cdr3_nt: TGTGCCAGCAGCTTAGGTACTCTGCGGGAGGGCCGGGGTCGTGAGCAGTTCTTC
cdr3_aa: CASSLGTLREGRGREQFF

clone_size: .
d_call: .
v_call: TRBV5-1
j_call: TRBJ1-6
cdr3_nt: TGCGCCAGCAGCTTGGGGGCTAACTCCTATAATTCACCCCTCCACTTT
cdr3_aa: CASSLGANSYNSPLHF

clone_size: .
d_call: .
v_call: TRBV7-7
j_call: TRBJ1-5
cdr3_nt: TGTGCTAGCAGCATACGACAGGGCAATCAGCCCCAGCATTTT
cdr3_aa: CASSIRQGNQPQHF

clone_size: once
d_call: TRBD2
v_call: TRBV5-1
j_call: TRBJ2-3
cdr3_nt: TGCGCCAGCAGCTTACACGGACTAGCGGGGGGGGGCGATACGCAGTATTTT
cdr3_aa: CASSLHGLAGGGDTQYF

clone_size: .
d_call: .
v_call: TRBV7-9
j_call: TRBJ2-1
cdr3_nt: TGTGCCAGCAGCAAAGCGGAAGAGCAGTTCTTC
cdr3_aa: CASSKAEEQFF

clone_size: .
d_call: .
v_call: TRBV7-9
j_call: TRBJ2-5
cdr3_nt: TGTGCCAGCAGCTTACGGGATCAAGAGACCCAGTACTTC
cdr3_aa: CASSLRDQETQYF

clone_size: .
d_call: TRBD1
v_call: TRBV7-2
j_call: TRBJ1-2
cdr3_nt: TGTGCCAGCAGCTTCCCCGACAGGGCTTATGGCTACACCTTC
cdr3_aa: CASSFPDRAYGYTF

clone_size: .
d_call: .
v_call: TRBV21-1
j_call: TRBJ2-7
cdr3_nt: TGTGCCAGCCGTAACGGGATGTACTTC
cdr3_aa: CASRNGMYF